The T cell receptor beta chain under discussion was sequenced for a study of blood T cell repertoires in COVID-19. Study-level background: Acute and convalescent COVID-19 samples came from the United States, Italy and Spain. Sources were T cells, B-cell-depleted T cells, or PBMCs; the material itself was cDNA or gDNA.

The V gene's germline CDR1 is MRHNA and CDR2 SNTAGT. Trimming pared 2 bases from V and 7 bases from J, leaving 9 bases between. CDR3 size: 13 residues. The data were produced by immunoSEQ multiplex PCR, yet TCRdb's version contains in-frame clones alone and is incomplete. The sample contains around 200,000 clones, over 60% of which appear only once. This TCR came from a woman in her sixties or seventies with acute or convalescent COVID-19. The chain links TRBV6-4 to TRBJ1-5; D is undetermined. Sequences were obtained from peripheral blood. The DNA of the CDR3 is TGTGCCAGCAGTGACGGGCTCTGGCAGCCCCAGCATTTT. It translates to CASSDGLWQPQHF.